This TCR beta chain was identified in a study of blood T cell repertoires in COVID-19. The germline V and J ends were trimmed by 5 bases and 4 bases, with 15 bases remaining between them. Germline CDR1 reads MNHEY; CDR2 reads SVGEGT. The CDR3 spans 15 residues. Under the authors' procedure: Nucleated cell counts were estimated from reference gene primer amplification. The data were produced by immunoSEQ multiplex PCR, yet TCRdb's version contains in-frame clones alone and is incomplete. The D gene and trimming were derived from the DNA, and the V and J assignments and clone size from that table. The sample lists a few hundred thousand clones; about 80% were seen once. Patients from Seattle were sampled longitudinally, starting during active infection.

The receptor was isolated from a person aged 70 to 85 with COVID-19, enrolled during active disease. This sequence joins TRBV6-2 or TRBV6-3 and TRBJ1-5; perhaps TRBD1 as D (5 bases). The sample comprised peripheral blood. This CDR3 reads CASSRWGVRNQPQHF. CDR3 coding DNA: TGTGCCAGCAGTCGATGGGGGGTAAGAAATCAGCCCCAGCATTTT.